The following is a TCR beta chain sequence with its context. The CDR3 runs to 18 residues. Germline lookup yields CDR1 LNHDA and CDR2 SQIVND (reference sequence). Trimming took off 7 bases at V and 4 bases at J, with 28 bases between the two ends. This table comes from immunoSEQ multiplex PCR, and its TCRdb copy is limited to in-frame clones, with some not included. The sample consists of roughly 400,000 clones, roughly 87% of them appearing once. The sample originates from a study of blood T cell repertoires in COVID-19. Study overall: Sample material is recorded as cDNA or gDNA derived from T cells, B-cell-depleted T cells, or PBMCs.

The study drew participants aged about 18 to 89 years from 20 to 30 US areas. Donors of Cohort 3 who recovered were those that had two negative PCRs, clearance, or symptom resolution. V and J are TRBV19 and TRBJ1-2; unclear D gene. Sample: PBMCs or T cells enriched from blood (not recorded which). The receptor was derived from a man between 18 and 35 years old who had recovered from COVID-19. In DNA, the CDR3 is TGTGCCAGTACAGATGGGAGCACACAGCCTCATCCGTTCTATGGCTACACCTTC. Protein sequence: CASTDGSTQPHPFYGYTF.